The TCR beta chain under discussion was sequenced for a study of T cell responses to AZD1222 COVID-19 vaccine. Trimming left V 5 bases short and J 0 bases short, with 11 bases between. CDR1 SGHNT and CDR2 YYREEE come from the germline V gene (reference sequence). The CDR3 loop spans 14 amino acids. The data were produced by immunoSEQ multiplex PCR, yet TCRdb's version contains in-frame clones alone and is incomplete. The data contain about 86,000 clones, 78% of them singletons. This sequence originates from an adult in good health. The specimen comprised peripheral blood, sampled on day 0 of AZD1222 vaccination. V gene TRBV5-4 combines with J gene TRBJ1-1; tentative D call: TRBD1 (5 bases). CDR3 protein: CASREGDMNTEAFF. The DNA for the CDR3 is TGTGCCAGCAGGGAAGGGGATATGAACACTGAAGCTTTCTTT.